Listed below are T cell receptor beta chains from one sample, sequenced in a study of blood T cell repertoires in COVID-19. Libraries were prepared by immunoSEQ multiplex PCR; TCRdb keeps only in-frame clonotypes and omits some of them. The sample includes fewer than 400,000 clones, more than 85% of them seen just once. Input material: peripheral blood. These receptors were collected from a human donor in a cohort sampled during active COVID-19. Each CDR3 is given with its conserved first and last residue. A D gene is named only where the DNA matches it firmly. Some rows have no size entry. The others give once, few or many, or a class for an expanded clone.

CASREGHSSAYEQYF	TGTGCCAGCAGGGAAGGACACTCATCAGCCTACGAGCAGTACTTC	TRBV6-1	NA	15	NA	TRBJ2-7
CASSLDRVIEETQYF	TGCGCCAGCAGCTTGGACAGGGTTATAGAAGAGACCCAGTACTTC	TRBV5-1	once	15	NA	TRBJ2-5
CASGLAGGDTQYF	TGTGCTAGTGGTTTGGCGGGGGGGGATACGCAGTATTTT	TRBV12-5	NA	13	TRBD2	TRBJ2-3
CASSLNSLKGGYGYTF	TGTGCCAGCAGCTTAAACTCCCTAAAGGGGGGGTATGGCTACACCTTC	TRBV7-9	once	16	NA	TRBJ1-2
CATAADGGFTNEQYF	TGCGCCACCGCGGCGGATGGGGGGTTTACGAACGAGCAGTACTTC	TRBV10-2	NA	15	NA	TRBJ2-7
CASSFVGTREQFF	TGTGCCAGCAGTTTTGTTGGGACTAGAGAGCAGTTCTTC	TRBV12-3/TRBV12-4	once	13	TRBD2	TRBJ2-1
CASLPVGADTQYF	TGTGCCAGCCTCCCCGTAGGGGCCGATACGCAGTATTTT	TRBV7-9	NA	13	NA	TRBJ2-3
CASSRDGRYNEQFF	TGTGCCAGCAGCCGAGATGGGAGATACAATGAGCAGTTCTTC	TRBV6-5	NA	14	NA	TRBJ2-1
CASRPHREETQYF	TGTGCCAGCAGGCCGCACAGGGAAGAGACCCAGTACTTC	TRBV27	NA	13	NA	TRBJ2-5
CASSQVDRTQGGTRKGNEQFF	TGCGCCAGCAGCCAAGTAGACAGGACACAGGGCGGTACGAGGAAAGGCAATGAGCAGTTCTTC	TRBV4-1	NA	21	NA	TRBJ2-1
CAISESQGNNQPQHF	TGTGCCATCAGTGAATCACAGGGGAACAATCAGCCCCAGCATTTT	TRBV10-3	NA	15	TRBD1	TRBJ1-5
CASGSGDGQPQHF	TGTGCCAGCGGTTCAGGGGACGGTCAGCCCCAGCATTTT	TRBV12-3/TRBV12-4	NA	13	NA	TRBJ1-5
CASSLSSGHTDTQYF	TGTGCCAGCAGCTTGTCTAGCGGACACACAGATACGCAGTATTTT	TRBV5-5	NA	15	TRBD2	TRBJ2-3
CASSGQPNQPQHF	TGTGCCAGCAGTGGACAGCCCAATCAGCCCCAGCATTTT	TRBV2	NA	13	NA	TRBJ1-5